A single sample gave rise to the 14 T cell receptor beta chains below, sequenced in a study of cytomegalovirus exposure and HLA in healthy donors. PCR employed 60 Vbeta and 13 Jbeta primers. TCRdb keeps only in-frame clones here, not all; method: immunoSEQ multiplex PCR. The repertoire holds about 130,000 clones, with around 67% as singletons. Sequencing was done on a sample of PBMCs. Receptor source: a man between 60 and 75 years old in good health and CMV-seropositive.

The chain employs TRBV29-1 and TRBJ2-7, with D possibly being TRBD2 (7 bases). The germline V gene has CDR1 SQVTM and CDR2 ANQGSEA. V lost 2 bases, J lost 11 bases, and 13 bases lay in between. There are 11 residues in the CDR3. The CDR3 spells CSVEKGGREYF. CDR3 sequence (DNA): TGCAGCGTTGAAAAGGGGGGGAGAGAGTACTTC.

This clone was counted between two and nine times. V gene TRBV11-3 combines with J gene TRBJ2-3; D might be TRBD2 (5 bases). V was trimmed by 1 base and J by 3 bases, leaving 5 bases between them. The germline V gene has CDR1 SGHNT and CDR2 YENEEA. This CDR3 spans 13 amino acids. As DNA, the CDR3 is TGTGCCAGCAGCTTAGCGGGGACAGATACGCAGTATTTT. Translated: CASSLAGTDTQYF. The entire variable domain, with the rest obtained from reference TRBV11-3 and TRBJ2-3, is as follows: EAGVVQSPRYKIIEKKQPVAFWCNPISGHNTLYWYLQNLGQGPELLIRYENEEAVDDSQLPKDRFSAERLKGVDSTLKIQPAELGDSAVYLCASSLAGTDTQYFGPGTRLTVL.

V usage is TRBV11-2 and J usage is TRBJ2-5, with 11 bases aligning to TRBD2. The CDR3 contains 17 residues. The V gene's germline CDR1 is SGHAT and CDR2 FQNNGV. V lost 5 bases and J lost 5; bases outside the gene matches: 13. DNA of the CDR3: TGTGCCAGCAGCCTGGGGGTAGCGGGGGGGCGCGGGGAGACCCAGTACTTC. This codes for CASSLGVAGGRGETQYF.

The chain is built from TRBV7-2 and TRBJ2-2; 10 nucleotides line up with TRBD2. Looked up from germline, CDR1 is SGHTA and CDR2 is FQGNSA. Trimming cost V 3 bases and J 5 bases; bases outside gene matches: 0. The CDR3 covers 14 residues. The CDR3 bases are TGTGCCAGCAGCTTTAGCGGGGGGACCGGGGAGCTGTTTTTT. Protein sequence: CASSFSGGTGELFF.

This chain uses TRBV11-3 with TRBJ2-1, with a weak D call TRBD2 (6 bases). Germline CDR1 and CDR2: SGHNT and YENEEA. V was clipped by 6 bases and J by 9 bases, with 12 bases between them. There are 12 residues in the CDR3. Here the CDR3 DNA reads TGTGCCAGCAGTACTGACGGGGGTGAGCAGTTCTTC. Its protein is CASSTDGGEQFF.

V usage is TRBV4-2 and J usage is TRBJ2-5; D possibly corresponds to TRBD2 (6 bases). The J call is in doubt because the DNA end fits TRBJ2-7 better. There are 14 residues in the CDR3. CDR1 is LGHNA, CDR2 YNFKEQ, per germline. CDR3 sequence: CASSQAQRGYEQYF. CDR3 DNA: TGTGCCAGCAGCCAAGCCCAACGGGGGTACGAGCAGTACTTC.

This clone was detected only a few times. The genes are TRBV30 and TRBJ1-4, with 8 positions matching TRBD1. The germline V gene encodes CDR1 GTSNPN and CDR2 SVGIG (reference sequence). J lost 2 bases, V lost 8 bases, and 13 bases had no gene match. The length of the CDR3 is 16 residues. The CDR3 sequence is CAVSYPGGPTNEKLFF. The CDR3 DNA is TGTGCCGTCTCCTATCCAGGGGGCCCGACTAATGAAAAACTGTTTTTT.

The chain recombines TRBV7-9 with TRBJ1-1; tentative D call: TRBD1 (6 bases). In germline, CDR1 is SEHNR, CDR2 FQNEAQ (reference sequence). The CDR3 covers 14 residues. V lost 4 bases and J 7 bases, leaving 16 bases between the germline ends. The CDR3 region is CASSSTGGGSEAFF. The CDR3, as DNA: TGTGCCAGCAGCTCCACTGGGGGGGGCAGTGAAGCTTTCTTT.

V is TRBV27 and J is TRBJ2-7; 7 bases are a match to TRBD1. Per the germline V gene, CDR1 is MNHEY and CDR2 is SMNVEV (reference sequence). There are 14 residues in the CDR3. The ends lost 5 bases at V and 10 bases at J; junction bases unmatched: 14. Here the CDR3 reads CASSPRDRQVLQYF. The CDR3 coding sequence is TGTGCCAGCAGTCCCCGGGACAGACAGGTCTTACAGTACTTC.

The chain links TRBV28 to TRBJ2-7; TRBD2 might be the D (5 bases). This CDR3 is 15 amino acids long. V shed 5 bases and J shed 2 bases, with 16 bases lying between them. The V gene's germline CDR1 is MDHEN and CDR2 SYDVKM. The chain's CDR3 is CASSLAPAVAYEQYF. CDR3 bases: TGTGCCAGCAGTCTAGCCCCCGCAGTGGCCTACGAGCAGTACTTC.

The chain has TRBV30 and TRBJ1-5; 8 bases fit TRBD1. Trimming removed 4 bases from V and 4 bases from J; junction bases left unmatched: 9. CDR1 is GTSNPN and CDR2 is SVGIG in the germline V gene (reference sequence). The CDR3 is made up of 15 amino acids. The DNA of the CDR3 is TGTGCCTGGACCGCCGGGACAGGTGAAAATCAGCCCCAGCATTTT. It codes for CAWTAGTGENQPQHF.

This chain uses TRBV5-1 with TRBJ2-1; 8 bases fit TRBD1. V lost 2 bases and J lost 1; bases outside the gene matches: 5. The CDR3 runs to 16 residues. The germline V gene has CDR1 SGHRS and CDR2 YFSETQ. CDR3 DNA: TGCGCCAGCAGCTTTTCGGGACAGGTATCCTACAATGAGCAGTTCTTC. Translation: CASSFSGQVSYNEQFF.

The V call is TRBV9, the J call TRBJ2-1; 14 positions match TRBD2. J gave up 10 bases and V 2 bases, and 8 bases lay outside the gene matches. Germline V lookup: CDR1 SGDLS, CDR2 YYNGEE. The CDR3 has 16 amino acids. The CDR3 region is CASSVLGLAGGGEQFF. CDR3 bases: TGTGCCAGCAGCGTCTTAGGACTAGCGGGGGGCGGGGAGCAGTTCTTC.

The rearrangement uses TRBV14 and TRBJ2-3, with a possible D match to TRBD2 (6 bases). CDR1 and CDR2 from the germline V gene are SGHDN and FVKESK. V was cut by 1 base and J by 7 bases, with 15 bases left in between. This CDR3 is 15 amino acids long. The CDR3 region is CASSQVAGSLYTQYF. For the CDR3, the DNA is TGTGCCAGCAGCCAAGTGGCGGGGAGCTTATATACGCAGTATTTT. Full variable domain (rest looked up from reference TRBV14 and TRBJ2-3): EAGVTQFPSHSVIEKGQTVTLRCDPISGHDNLYWYRRVMGKEIKFLLHFVKESKQDESGMPNNRFLAERTGGTYSTLKVQPAELEDSGVYFCASSQVAGSLYTQYFGPGTRLTVL.